This is a list of T cell receptor beta chains from one sample in a study of T cell responses to AZD1222 COVID-19 vaccine. The method was immunoSEQ multiplex PCR; TCRdb's version includes in-frame clones alone and lacks a portion of them. Here the sample spans 150,000 to 200,000 clones, 75% to 90% being singletons. The sequences come from peripheral blood, collected on day 0 of AZD1222 vaccination. These TCRs come from an adult in good health. Each CDR3 is given without its conserved first and last residue.

CDR3 protein	V gene	CDR3 length
ASRKGDSAFGYT	TRBV19	12
ASSSLVGYTQY	TRBV12-3/TRBV12-4	11
ASSPPIWEGLLNYGYT	TRBV18	16
AWGRARVPSAYNEQF	TRBV30	15
ASSLAPGMNTEAF	TRBV7-2	13
ASRTETYGYT	TRBV5-6	10
ASSLMRGVSTDTQY	TRBV28	14
ATSRRQVYSGNTIY	TRBV15	14
ASTATGGNYGYT	TRBV19	12
ASSSGQGAGEQY	TRBV7-3	12
ASSYGIDREAF	TRBV7-3	11
ASSQHANYGYT	TRBV3-1/TRBV3-2	11
ASSLDSRQETQY	TRBV5-1	12
ASSPMASGGPGTQY	TRBV18	14
ASSLAPGTPPYEQY	TRBV7-9	14
ASSIEGSNSYNEQF	TRBV19	14
ASSLEFMGEGAGELF	TRBV11-3	15